This is a list of T cell receptor beta chains from one sample in a study of shared clonotypes between healthy human individuals. Sequencing was performed with immunoSEQ multiplex PCR; in TCRdb, only in-frame clones are kept and a portion is missing. The table lists 2 million to 3 million clones, roughly 92% of them singletons. Sequencing was performed on naive CD4+ T cells sorted from blood. These receptors were obtained from a man between 18 and 29 years old in good health. Both conserved end residues are part of each CDR3. The D gene is left open where the match is weak. Rows may omit the clone size; those that give it use once, few, many or a size class.

V gene	clone size	D gene	J gene	CDR3 DNA	CDR3 protein
TRBV19	.	TRBD1	TRBJ1-1	TGTGCCAGTAGTATAGACCAGGGGGTCACTGAAGCTTTCTTT	CASSIDQGVTEAFF
TRBV18	.	.	TRBJ1-1	TGTGCCAGCTCACCCCTACAGGGCGCCGGAACCACTGAAGCTTTCTTT	CASSPLQGAGTTEAFF
TRBV6-1	.	TRBD1	TRBJ1-2	TGTGCCAGCAGCAGACAGGGGTGGTCCTATGGCTACACCTTC	CASSRQGWSYGYTF
TRBV4-3	.	.	TRBJ2-7	TGCGCCAGCAGCCAAGGACGGGACAACTCCTACGAGCAGTACTTC	CASSQGRDNSYEQYF
TRBV19	.	.	TRBJ1-6	TGTGCCAGTAGGTCATACGGTAGCTCCTATAATTCACCCCTCCACTTT	CASRSYGSSYNSPLHF
TRBV10-3	.	.	TRBJ1-5	TGTGCCATCAGACAGGAAAATAGCAATCAGCCCCAGCATTTT	CAIRQENSNQPQHF
TRBV7-6	.	TRBD2	TRBJ2-7	TGTGCCAGCAGCCCGAGGGGCACTAGCGTGAAGTACGAGCAGTACTTC	CASSPRGTSVKYEQYF
TRBV7-2	.	TRBD1	TRBJ2-7	TGTGCCAGCAGCTCGATCGGACAGGGGGCTGTCGAGCAGTACTTC	CASSSIGQGAVEQYF
TRBV5-4	.	.	TRBJ2-5	TGTGCCAGCAGCTCGGGTGACAGGCGGCAAGAGACCCAGTACTTC	CASSSGDRRQETQYF
TRBV9	once	TRBD1	TRBJ1-3	TGTGCCAGTGGGACAGGGTTTAACACCATATATTTT	CASGTGFNTIYF
TRBV6-1	once	.	TRBJ2-5	TGTGCCAGCAGTCCCGACAGGCAAGAGACCCAGTACTTC	CASSPDRQETQYF
TRBV6-5	.	.	TRBJ1-4	TGTGCCAGCAGTTACGACGGACAGAGGGGGAAACTGTTTTTT	CASSYDGQRGKLFF
TRBV29-1	.	.	TRBJ2-1	TGCAGCGAGACAGACAACTCCTACAATGAGCAGTTCTTC	CSETDNSYNEQFF
TRBV28	once	.	TRBJ1-1	TGTGCCAGCAGTTCGGTCGGGGAACAAGCTTTCTTT	CASSSVGEQAFF
TRBV5-5	.	.	TRBJ2-1	TGTGCCAGCAGCCTTTTCAACAGGTCAGATGAGCAGTTCTTC	CASSLFNRSDEQFF
TRBV6-5	.	.	TRBJ2-7	TGTGCCAGCAGTCGGACGGGAAGCTCCTACGAGCAGTACTTC	CASSRTGSSYEQYF
TRBV7-2	.	.	TRBJ2-7	TGTGCCAGCGGGGGGCGGGCCTACGAGCAGTACTTC	CASGGRAYEQYF
TRBV6-1	.	.	TRBJ2-5	TGTGCCAGCAGTGGACTAGTACAAGAGACCCAGTACTTC	CASSGLVQETQYF
TRBV13	.	TRBD2	TRBJ2-1	TGTGCCAGCAGCCTCTCCCGGGGGACTAGGTCCGTGAATGAGCAGTTCTTC	CASSLSRGTRSVNEQFF
TRBV5-1	.	TRBD2	TRBJ2-5	TGCGCCAGCAGCTCCGGGACTAGCCAAGAGACCCAGTACTTC	CASSSGTSQETQYF